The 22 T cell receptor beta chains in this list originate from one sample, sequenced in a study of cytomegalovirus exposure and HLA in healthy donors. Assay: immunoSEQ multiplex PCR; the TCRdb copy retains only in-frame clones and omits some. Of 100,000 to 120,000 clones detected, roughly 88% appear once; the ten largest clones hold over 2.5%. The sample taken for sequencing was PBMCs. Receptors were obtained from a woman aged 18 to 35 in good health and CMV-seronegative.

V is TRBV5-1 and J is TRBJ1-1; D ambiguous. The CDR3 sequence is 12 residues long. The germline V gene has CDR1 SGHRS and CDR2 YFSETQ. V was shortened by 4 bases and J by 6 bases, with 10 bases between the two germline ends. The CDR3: CASSAGGSEAFF. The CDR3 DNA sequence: TGCGCCAGCAGCGCCGGAGGTTCTGAAGCTTTCTTT.

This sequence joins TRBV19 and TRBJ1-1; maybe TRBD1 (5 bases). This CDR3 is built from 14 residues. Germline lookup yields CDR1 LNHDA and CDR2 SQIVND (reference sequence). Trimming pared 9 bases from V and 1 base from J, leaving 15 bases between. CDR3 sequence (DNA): TGTGCCAGCAAACCTCGGGGGTGGAACACTGAAGCTTTCTTT. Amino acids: CASKPRGWNTEAFF.

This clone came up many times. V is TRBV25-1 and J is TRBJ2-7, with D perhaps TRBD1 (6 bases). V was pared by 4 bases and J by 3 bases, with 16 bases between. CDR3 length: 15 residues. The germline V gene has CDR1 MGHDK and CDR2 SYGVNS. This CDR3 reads CASSATGTQNYEQYF. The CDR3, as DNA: TGTGCCAGCAGTGCCACCGGGACACAGAACTACGAGCAGTACTTC.

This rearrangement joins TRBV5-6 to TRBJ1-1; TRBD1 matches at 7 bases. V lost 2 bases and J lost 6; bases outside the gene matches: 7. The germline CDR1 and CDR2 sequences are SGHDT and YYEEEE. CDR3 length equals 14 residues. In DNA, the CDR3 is TGTGCCAGCAGCTTAGACAGGGTAGTGCCTGAAGCTTTCTTT. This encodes CASSLDRVVPEAFF.

The DNA of the CDR3 is TGCGCCAGCAGCTCCAGGACTAGCGGGGGGACAGATACGCAGTATTTT. It codes for CASSSRTSGGTDTQYF. The chain links TRBV5-1 to TRBJ2-3; 14 positions agree with TRBD2. The ends lost 3 bases at V and 3 bases at J; junction bases unmatched: 3. The length of the CDR3 is 16 residues. In germline, CDR1 is SGHRS, CDR2 YFSETQ.

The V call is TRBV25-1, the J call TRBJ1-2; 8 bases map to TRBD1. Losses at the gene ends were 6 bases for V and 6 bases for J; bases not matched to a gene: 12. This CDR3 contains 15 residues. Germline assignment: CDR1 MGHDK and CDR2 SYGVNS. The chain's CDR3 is CASSRQQGDDDGYTF. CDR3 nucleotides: TGTGCCAGCAGCCGTCAACAGGGGGATGATGATGGCTACACCTTC.

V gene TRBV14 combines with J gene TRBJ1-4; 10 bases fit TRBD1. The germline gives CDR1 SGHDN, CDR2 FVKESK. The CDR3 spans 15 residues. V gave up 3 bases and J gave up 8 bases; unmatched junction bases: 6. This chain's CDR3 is CASSHPGQGGEKLFF. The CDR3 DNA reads TGTGCCAGCAGCCACCCAGGACAGGGGGGAGAAAAACTGTTTTTT.

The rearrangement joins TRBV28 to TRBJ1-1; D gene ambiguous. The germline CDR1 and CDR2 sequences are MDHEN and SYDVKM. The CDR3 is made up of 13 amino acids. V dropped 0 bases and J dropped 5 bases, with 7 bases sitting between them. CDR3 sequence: CASSLWEVTEAFF. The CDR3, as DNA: TGTGCCAGCAGTTTATGGGAGGTTACTGAAGCTTTCTTT.

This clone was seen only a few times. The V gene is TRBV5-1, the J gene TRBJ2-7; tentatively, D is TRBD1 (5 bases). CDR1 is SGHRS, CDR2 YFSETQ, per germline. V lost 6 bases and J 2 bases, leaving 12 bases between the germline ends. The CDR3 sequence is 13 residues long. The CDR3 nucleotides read TGCGCCAGCAAAGGGGCGTTCCCCTACGAGCAGTACTTC. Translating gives CASKGAFPYEQYF. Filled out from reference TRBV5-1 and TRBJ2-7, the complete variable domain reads KAGVTQTPRYLIKTRGQQVTLSCSPISGHRSVSWYQQTPGQGLQFLFEYFSETQRNKGNFPGRFSGRQFSNSRSEMNVSTLELGDSALYLCASKGAFPYEQYFGPGTRLTVT.

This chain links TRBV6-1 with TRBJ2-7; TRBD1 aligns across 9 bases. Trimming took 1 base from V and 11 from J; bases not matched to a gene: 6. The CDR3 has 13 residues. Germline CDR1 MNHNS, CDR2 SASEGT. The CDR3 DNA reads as TGTGCCAGCAGTGAAGGGACCGACAGGGGGGAGTACTTC. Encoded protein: CASSEGTDRGEYF.

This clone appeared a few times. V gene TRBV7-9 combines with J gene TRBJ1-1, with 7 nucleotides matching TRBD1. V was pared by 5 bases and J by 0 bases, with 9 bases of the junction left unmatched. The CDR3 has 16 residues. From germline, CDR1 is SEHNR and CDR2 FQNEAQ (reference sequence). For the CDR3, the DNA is TGTGCCAGCAGCGGTGGGGACAGTACAATGAACACTGAAGCTTTCTTT. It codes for CASSGGDSTMNTEAFF.

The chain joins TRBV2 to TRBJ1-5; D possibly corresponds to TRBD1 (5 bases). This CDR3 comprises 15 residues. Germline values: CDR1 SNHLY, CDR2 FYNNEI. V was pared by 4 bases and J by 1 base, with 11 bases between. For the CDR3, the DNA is TGTGCCAGCAGTGCAGGGAGGGTGAGCAATCAGCCCCAGCATTTT. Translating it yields CASSAGRVSNQPQHF. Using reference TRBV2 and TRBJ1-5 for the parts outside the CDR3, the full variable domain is EPEVTQTPSHQVTQMGQEVILRCVPISNHLYFYWYRQILGQKVEFLVSFYNNEISEKSEIFDDQFSVERPDGSNFTLKIRSTKLEDSAMYFCASSAGRVSNQPQHFGDGTRLSIL.

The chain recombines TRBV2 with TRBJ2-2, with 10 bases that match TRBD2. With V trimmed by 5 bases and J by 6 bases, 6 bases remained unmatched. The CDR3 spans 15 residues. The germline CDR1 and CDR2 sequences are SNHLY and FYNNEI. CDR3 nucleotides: TGTGCCAGCAGTTGGAGCGGGGGGGCCGCCGGGGAGCTGTTTTTT. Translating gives CASSWSGGAAGELFF.

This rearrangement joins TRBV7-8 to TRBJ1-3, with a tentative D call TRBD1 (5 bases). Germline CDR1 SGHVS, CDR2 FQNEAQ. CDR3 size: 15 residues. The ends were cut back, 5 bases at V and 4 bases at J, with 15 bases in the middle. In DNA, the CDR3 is TGTGCCAGCAGCAGACGCGGGGCGGGCGGAAACACCATATATTTT. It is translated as CASSRRGAGGNTIYF.

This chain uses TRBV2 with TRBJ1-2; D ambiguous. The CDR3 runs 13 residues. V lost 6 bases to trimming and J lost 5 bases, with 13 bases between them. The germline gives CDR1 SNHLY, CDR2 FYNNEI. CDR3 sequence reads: CASRELRNYGYTF. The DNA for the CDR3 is TGTGCCAGCAGAGAACTCAGAAATTATGGCTACACCTTC.

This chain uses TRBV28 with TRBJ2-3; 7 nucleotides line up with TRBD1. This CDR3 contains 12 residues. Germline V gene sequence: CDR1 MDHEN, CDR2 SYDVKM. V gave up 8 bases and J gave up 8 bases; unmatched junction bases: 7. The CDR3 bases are TGTGCCAGCCGTTGGACAGGAAGTACGCAGTATTTT. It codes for CASRWTGSTQYF. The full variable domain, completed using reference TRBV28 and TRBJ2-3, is DVKVTQSSRYLVKRTGEKVFLECVQDMDHENMFWYRQDPGLGLRLIYFSYDVKMKEKGDIPEGYSVSREKKERFSLILESASTNQTSMYLCASRWTGSTQYFGPGTRLTVL.

The CDR3 coding sequence is TGTGCCAGCAGCTTTTTACTATACGAGCAGTACTTC. Amino acid sequence: CASSFLLYEQYF. The chain has TRBV7-2 and TRBJ2-7; D uncertain. The CDR3 is 12 amino acids. Germline V gene lookup returns CDR1 SGHTA and CDR2 FQGNSA. Trimming cost V 3 bases and J 4 bases, with 7 bases left between them.

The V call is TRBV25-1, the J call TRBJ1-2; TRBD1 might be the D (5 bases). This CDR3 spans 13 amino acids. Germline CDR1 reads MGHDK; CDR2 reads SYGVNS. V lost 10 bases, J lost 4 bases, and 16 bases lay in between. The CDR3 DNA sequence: TGTGCCAACGGAGGGGTTTGTAGCTATGGCTACACCTTC. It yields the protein CANGGVCSYGYTF.

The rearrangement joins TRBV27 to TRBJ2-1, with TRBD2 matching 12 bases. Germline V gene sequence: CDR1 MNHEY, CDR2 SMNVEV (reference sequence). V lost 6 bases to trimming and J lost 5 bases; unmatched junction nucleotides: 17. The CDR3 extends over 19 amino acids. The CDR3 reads CASSLKYVRRLAGDNEQFF. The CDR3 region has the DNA TGTGCCAGCAGCCTCAAATATGTGAGGAGACTAGCGGGGGACAATGAGCAGTTCTTC.

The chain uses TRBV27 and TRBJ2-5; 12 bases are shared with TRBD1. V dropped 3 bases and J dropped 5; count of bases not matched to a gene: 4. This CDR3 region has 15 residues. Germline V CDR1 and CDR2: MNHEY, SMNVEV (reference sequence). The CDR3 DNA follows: TGTGCCAGCAGTTTCGGGACAGGGGGCGGTGAGACCCAGTACTTC. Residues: CASSFGTGGGETQYF.

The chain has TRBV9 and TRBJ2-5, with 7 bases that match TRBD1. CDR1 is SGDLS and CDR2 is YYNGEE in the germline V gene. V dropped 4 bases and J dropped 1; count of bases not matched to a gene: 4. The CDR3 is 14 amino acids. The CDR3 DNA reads TGTGCCAGCAGCCCGACAGGGAGCCAAGAGACCCAGTACTTC. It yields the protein CASSPTGSQETQYF.

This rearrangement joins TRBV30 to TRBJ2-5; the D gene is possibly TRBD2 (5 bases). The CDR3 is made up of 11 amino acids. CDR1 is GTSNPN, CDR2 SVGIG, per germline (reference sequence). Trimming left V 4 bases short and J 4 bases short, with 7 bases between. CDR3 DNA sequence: TGTGCCTGGACCGAGGGAGAGACCCAGTACTTC. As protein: CAWTEGETQYF.